The 7 T cell receptor beta chains in this list originate from one sample, sequenced in a study of control samples from healthy donors and cancer patients. TCRdb keeps only in-frame clones here, not all; method: immunoSEQ multiplex PCR. Of some 100,000 clones listed, 80% to 95% are singletons. Sequenced input: blood. These receptors were collected from a human donor in good health. The donor label of this sample is uncertain.

The chain has TRBV19 and TRBJ1-2; D is uncertain. The CDR3 is made up of 13 amino acids. Germline V gene sequence: CDR1 LNHDA, CDR2 SQIVND (reference sequence). The V end was cut by 7 bases, the J end by 4 bases, with 13 bases between. CDR3 residues: CASTYTGAYGYTF. The DNA of the CDR3 is TGTGCCAGTACTTACACCGGAGCCTATGGCTACACCTTC.

The chain has TRBV28 and TRBJ1-1; 8 positions agree with TRBD1. Germline values: CDR1 MDHEN, CDR2 SYDVKM. J was trimmed by 5 bases and V by 6 bases; bases with no gene match: 17. This CDR3 is 17 amino acids long. The CDR3 nucleotides are TGTGCCAGCAGCCAGCTACCCTCCGGGACAGGAGGGACTGAAGCTTTCTTT. The encoded protein is CASSQLPSGTGGTEAFF.

V gene TRBV11-2 combines with J gene TRBJ2-7; D tentatively reads TRBD1 or TRBD2 (6 bases each). This CDR3 is built from 17 residues. From germline, CDR1 is SGHAT and CDR2 FQNNGV. The V end was cut by 1 base, the J end by 2 bases, with 18 bases between. The CDR3 DNA sequence: TGTGCCAGCAGCTTAGGAGTGGAGGGGGGTAGGGCCTACGAGCAGTACTTC. Its translation is CASSLGVEGGRAYEQYF.

The chain combines TRBV9 with TRBJ1-1; TRBD1 matches 8 bases. CDR1 and CDR2 from the germline V gene are SGDLS and YYNGEE. This CDR3 spans 14 amino acids. The ends lost 2 bases at V and 0 bases at J; junction bases unmatched: 0. Written as DNA, the CDR3 is TGTGCCAGCAGCGTGACAGGGGTGAACACTGAAGCTTTCTTT. The encoded protein is CASSVTGVNTEAFF.

This chain joins TRBV10-1 and TRBJ2-4, with a weak D call TRBD2 (5 bases). CDR3 length: 14 residues. V was trimmed by 1 base and J by 5 bases, leaving 9 bases between them. CDR1 is WNHNN and CDR2 is SYGVQD in the germline V gene (reference sequence). The CDR3 loop is CASSELAAENIQYF. Written as DNA, the CDR3 is TGCGCCAGCAGTGAGTTGGCAGCGGAAAACATTCAGTACTTC.

This clone was seen only a few times. The rearrangement links TRBV19 to TRBJ1-6, with D tentatively TRBD1 (5 bases). The CDR3 totals 12 residues. Per the germline V gene, CDR1 is LNHDA and CDR2 is SQIVND (reference sequence). V lost 4 bases to trimming and J lost 12 bases, with 10 bases between them. CDR3 nucleotide sequence: TGTGCCAGTAGTACTCCCGGGGGACCCCTCCACTTT. As protein: CASSTPGGPLHF.

V and J are TRBV2 and TRBJ2-7; D gene unclear. The CDR3 spans 15 residues. Trimming stripped 0 bases from V and 0 bases from J, with 9 bases between. Germline lookup yields CDR1 SNHLY and CDR2 FYNNEI. As DNA, the CDR3 is TGTGCCAGCAGTGAAGCTTTTCAAAACTCCTACGAGCAGTACTTC. Amino acid sequence: CASSEAFQNSYEQYF.